This entry concerns a single TCR beta chain. The antigen is undetermined. This record belongs to a study of T cell responses to AZD1222 COVID-19 vaccine. Study findings and constraints: In all cases, repertoires were sampled only after the peak T cell response.

This CDR3 spans 10 amino acids. V lost 3 bases and J 8 bases, leaving 1 base between the germline ends. The data were produced by immunoSEQ multiplex PCR, yet TCRdb's version contains in-frame clones alone and is incomplete. The sample carries about 140,000 clones, 85% to 90% recorded once. The chain couples TRBV12-3 or TRBV12-4 to TRBJ1-4, with D unclear. The clonotype comes from an adult in good health. The specimen was peripheral blood, collected on day 0 of AZD1222 vaccination. The CDR3 DNA reads TGTGCCAGCAGTTTGGAAAAACTGTTTTTT. Protein product: CASSLEKLFF.